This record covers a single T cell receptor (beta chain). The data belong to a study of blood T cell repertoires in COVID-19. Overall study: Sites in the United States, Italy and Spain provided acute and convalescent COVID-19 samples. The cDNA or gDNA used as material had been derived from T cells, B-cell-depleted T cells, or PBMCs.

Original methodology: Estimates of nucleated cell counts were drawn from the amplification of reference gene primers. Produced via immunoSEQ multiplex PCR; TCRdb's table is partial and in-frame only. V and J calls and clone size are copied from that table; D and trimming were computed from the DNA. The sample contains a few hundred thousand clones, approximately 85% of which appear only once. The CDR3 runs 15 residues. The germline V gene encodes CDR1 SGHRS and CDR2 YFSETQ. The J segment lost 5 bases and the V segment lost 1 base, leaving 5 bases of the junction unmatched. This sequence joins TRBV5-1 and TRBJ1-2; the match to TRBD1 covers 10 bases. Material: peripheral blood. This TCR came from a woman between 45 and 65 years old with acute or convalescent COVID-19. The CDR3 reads CASSLSDRGFYGYTF. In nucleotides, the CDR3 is TGCGCCAGCAGCTTGTCGGACAGGGGGTTTTATGGCTACACCTTC.